This T cell receptor (beta chain) is drawn from a study of cytomegalovirus exposure and HLA in healthy donors (dated by TCRdb to the late 2010s). About the investigation overall: A later analysis indicated that the 90 to 150 validation repertoires were generated on the platform also employed for the 650 to 850 repertoires of the first cohort. High-throughput TCR immunosequencing, statistical association of individual TCRs with disease status, and machine learning were combined to predict cytomegalovirus infection status. The study was designed to test whether signatures of past pathogen exposure could be identified by cataloging public T cell receptors. In addition to the first cohort of around 670 subjects, a separate validation cohort of 120 different subjects was used.

Summary of the overall study and its limitations: A later analysis lacked HLA typing for the validation cohort, so it scored co-occurrence in that cohort across all 110 or so repertoires. A later analysis found that TCRs clustered in the first cohort also tended to co-occur in the 120 validation repertoires, with about 94% of cluster scores above 0. The authors suggested that the approach could potentially be generalized to other disease states and immunological phenotypes. The classifier was reported to diagnose cytomegalovirus status with high specificity and sensitivity in both the original cohort and the validation cohort. Most TCR sequences were seen in very few donors, while some public TCRs were found in many individuals. Three of the identified cytomegalovirus-associated TCR beta chains were confirmed in vitro to be specific for cytomegalovirus antigens. A total of about 180 TCR beta chains were listed by the study as associated with cytomegalovirus.

V and J lose 4 bases and 0 bases, and a span of 14 bases separates them. Taken from the germline V gene, the CDR1 and CDR2 loops are SGDLS and YYNGEE. Reading from cysteine to phenylalanine, the CDR3 counts 16 amino acids. Of all the DNA, just the CDR3 is kept, 48 bases in frame from base 1. Receptors were amplified or captured by the immunoSEQ multiplex PCR assay. As for the original processing: To diagnose cytomegalovirus status from the catalog of TCR beta chain sequences, a statistical classification framework was built. Entries here come from immuneACCESS through TCRdb and include only in-frame sequences with V and J called. Some clones fail to appear in such tables; in the studies checked, an unresolved V gene covers under half of the shortfall, and the cause of the remainder is unknown. The V and J calls and the clone size are those of that table, but D and trimming were determined from the DNA. Within this sample are 250,000 to 350,000 clones, with over 75% of them counted one time only. The ten most abundant clones make up over 0.7% of the sample.

With respect to this clone: No antigen is known for it. Base-call qualities are not available, and no considerably larger clone is one nucleotide away.

Separate from the roughly 700-subject first cohort, the validation cohort of 120 subjects was the group to which the donors belonged. This receptor was obtained from a woman aged 18-29 years in good health and CMV-seronegative. Material: PBMCs. The chain links TRBV9 with TRBJ2-1; a tentative D match to TRBD1 spans 6 bases. CDR3 protein: CASSRGGGSSYNEQFF. The sequenced DNA is TGTGCCAGCAGCCGTGGGGGCGGTAGCTCCTACAATGAGCAGTTCTTC.